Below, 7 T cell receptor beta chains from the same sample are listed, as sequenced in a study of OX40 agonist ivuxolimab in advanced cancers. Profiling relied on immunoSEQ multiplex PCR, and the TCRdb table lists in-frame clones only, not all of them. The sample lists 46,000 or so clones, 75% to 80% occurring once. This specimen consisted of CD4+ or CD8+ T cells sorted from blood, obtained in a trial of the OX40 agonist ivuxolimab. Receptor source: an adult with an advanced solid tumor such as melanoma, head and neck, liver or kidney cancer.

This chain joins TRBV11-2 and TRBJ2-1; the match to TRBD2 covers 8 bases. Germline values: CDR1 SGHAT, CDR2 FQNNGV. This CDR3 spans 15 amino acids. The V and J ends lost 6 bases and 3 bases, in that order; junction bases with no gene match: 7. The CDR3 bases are TGTGCCAGCAGACGTAGCGGGGAGAACTACAATGAGCAGTTCTTC. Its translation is CASRRSGENYNEQFF.

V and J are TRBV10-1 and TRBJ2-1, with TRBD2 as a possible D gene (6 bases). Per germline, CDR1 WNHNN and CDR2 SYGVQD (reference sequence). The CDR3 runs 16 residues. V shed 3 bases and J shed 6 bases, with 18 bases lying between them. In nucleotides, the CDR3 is TGCGCCAGCAGTGACCGAGCTCCGGAGGGGTTCAATGAGCAGTTCTTC. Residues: CASSDRAPEGFNEQFF.

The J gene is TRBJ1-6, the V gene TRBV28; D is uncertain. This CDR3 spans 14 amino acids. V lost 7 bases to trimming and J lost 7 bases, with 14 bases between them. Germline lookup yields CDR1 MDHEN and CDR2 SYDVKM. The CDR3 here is CASTPWTENSPLHF. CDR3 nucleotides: TGTGCCAGCACCCCCTGGACGGAGAATTCACCCCTCCACTTT.

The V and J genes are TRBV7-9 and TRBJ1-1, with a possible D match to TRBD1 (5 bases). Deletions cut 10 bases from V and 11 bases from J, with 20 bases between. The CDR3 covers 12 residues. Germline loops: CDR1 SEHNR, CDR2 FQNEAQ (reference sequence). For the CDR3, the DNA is TGTGCCACCCGGCTAGGGGAGGTGATTGCTTTCTTT. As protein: CATRLGEVIAFF. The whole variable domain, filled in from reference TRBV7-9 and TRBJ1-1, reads DTGVSQNPRHKITKRGQNVTFRCDPISEHNRLYWYRQTLGQGPEFLTYFQNEAQLEKSRLLSDRFSAERPKGSFSTLEIQRTEQGDSAMYLCATRLGEVIAFFGQGTRLTVV.

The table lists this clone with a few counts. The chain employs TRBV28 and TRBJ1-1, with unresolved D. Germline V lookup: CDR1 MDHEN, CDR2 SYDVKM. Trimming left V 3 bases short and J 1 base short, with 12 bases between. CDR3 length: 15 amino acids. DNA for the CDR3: TGTGCCAGCAGTTTCGGTCGGCGAGGGAACACTGAAGCTTTCTTT. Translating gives CASSFGRRGNTEAFF.

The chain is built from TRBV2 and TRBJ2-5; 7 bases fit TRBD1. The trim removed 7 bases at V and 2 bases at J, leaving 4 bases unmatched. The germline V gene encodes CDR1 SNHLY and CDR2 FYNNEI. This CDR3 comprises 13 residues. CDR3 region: CASNRQGQETQYF. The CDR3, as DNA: TGTGCCAGCAACCGACAGGGTCAAGAGACCCAGTACTTC. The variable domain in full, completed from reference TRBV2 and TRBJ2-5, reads EPEVTQTPSHQVTQMGQEVILRCVPISNHLYFYWYRQILGQKVEFLVSFYNNEISEKSEIFDDQFSVERPDGSNFTLKIRSTKLEDSAMYFCASNRQGQETQYFGPGTRLLVL.

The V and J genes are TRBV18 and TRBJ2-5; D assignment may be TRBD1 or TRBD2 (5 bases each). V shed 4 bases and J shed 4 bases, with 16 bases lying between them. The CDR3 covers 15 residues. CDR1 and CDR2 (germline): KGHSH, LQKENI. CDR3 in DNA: TGTGCCAGCTCACTAAACGGGGACCGGCGAGAGACCCAGTACTTC. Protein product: CASSLNGDRRETQYF.